The clone carrying this T cell receptor beta chain was seen ten or more times. The antigen is not known. The CDR3 contains 15 residues. CDR1 and CDR2 from the germline V gene are LNHDA and SQIVND (reference sequence). The V segment lost 6 bases and the J segment 5 bases; nucleotides outside the gene matches: 12. The entry originates in a study of Graves' ophthalmopathy and Graves' hyperthyroidism. RNA transcripts served as template for amplifying TCR beta CDR3 sequences. An initial RT-PCR round employing HTBI primers preceded a second-round multiplex PCR. MiXCR, applied by TCRdb to the multiplex PCR reads, yields one record per CDR3 protein. The repertoire consists of 200,000 to 250,000 distinct CDR3 sequences, with under 25% occurring once and the leading ten covering approximately 40%. Study-level findings and limits: Both an approximately 69% sensitivity and an approximately 72% specificity characterized the model's predictions of ophthalmopathy progression.

The receptor was derived from a woman between 45 and 60 years old with Graves' ophthalmopathy. Sequencing used peripheral blood. This chain connects TRBV19 to TRBJ1-2; 7 positions agree with TRBD1. In nucleotides, the CDR3 is TGTGCCAGTAGGAAAAGACAGGGTGTCGAGTATGGCTACACCTTC. Residues: CASRKRQGVEYGYTF.